These 2 T cell receptor beta chains were sequenced from one sample in a study of blood T cell repertoires in COVID-19. Clones were read by immunoSEQ multiplex PCR, and TCRdb kept only the in-frame ones, dropping some. The profile covers about 240,000 clones, with about 85% appearing a single time and approximately 7.5% taken by the ten largest. The sample taken for sequencing was peripheral blood. All receptors come from a man aged 60 to 75 who had recovered from COVID-19.

The chain uses TRBV24-1 and TRBJ1-2, with 10 bases that match TRBD1. The junction had 7 bases not matched to a gene; V was cut back by 4 bases and J by 6 bases. CDR1 is KGHDR and CDR2 is SFDVKD in the germline V gene. The length of the CDR3 is 15 residues. The CDR3 protein is CATSEPGTGDHGYTF. CDR3 bases: TGTGCCACCAGTGAACCCGGGACAGGGGACCATGGCTACACCTTC.

The CDR3 loop is CASTPGGVSTQYF. CDR3 nucleotide sequence: TGTGCCAGCACCCCGGGGGGGGTCTCTACGCAGTATTTT. The chain recombines TRBV6-5 with TRBJ2-3; 8 bases align to TRBD2. Germline assignment: CDR1 MNHEY and CDR2 SVGAGI. V shed 7 bases and J 8 bases; nucleotides not matched to a gene: 8. This CDR3 contains 13 residues.